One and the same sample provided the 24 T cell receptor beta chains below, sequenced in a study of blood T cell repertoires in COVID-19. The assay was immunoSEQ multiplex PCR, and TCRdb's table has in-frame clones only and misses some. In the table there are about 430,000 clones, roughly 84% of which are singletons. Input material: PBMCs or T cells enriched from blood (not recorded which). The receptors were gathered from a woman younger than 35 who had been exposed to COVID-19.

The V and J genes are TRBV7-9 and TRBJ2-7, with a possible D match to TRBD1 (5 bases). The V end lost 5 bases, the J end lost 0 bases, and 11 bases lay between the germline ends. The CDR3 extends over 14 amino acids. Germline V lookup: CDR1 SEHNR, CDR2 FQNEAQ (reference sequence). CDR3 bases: TGTGCCAGCAGCCAGACAGAAATCTCCTACGAGCAGTACTTC. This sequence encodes CASSQTEISYEQYF.

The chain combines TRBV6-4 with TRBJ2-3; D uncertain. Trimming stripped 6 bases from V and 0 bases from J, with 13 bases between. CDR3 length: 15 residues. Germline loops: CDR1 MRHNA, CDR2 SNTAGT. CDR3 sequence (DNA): TGTGCCAGCAGGTACAGTTTTGCTAGCACAGATACGCAGTATTTT. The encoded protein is CASRYSFASTDTQYF.

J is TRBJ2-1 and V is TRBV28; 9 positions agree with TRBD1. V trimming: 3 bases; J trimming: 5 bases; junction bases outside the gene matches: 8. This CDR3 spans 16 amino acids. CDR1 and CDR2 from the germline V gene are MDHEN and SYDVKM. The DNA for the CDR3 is TGTGCCAGCAGTTTGTGGGGAGGGACAGGGAACAATGAGCAGTTCTTC. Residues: CASSLWGGTGNNEQFF.

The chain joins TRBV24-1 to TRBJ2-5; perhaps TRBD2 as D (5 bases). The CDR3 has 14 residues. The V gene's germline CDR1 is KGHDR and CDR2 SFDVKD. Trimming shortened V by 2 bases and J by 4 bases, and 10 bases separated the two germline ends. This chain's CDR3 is CATSDSVEGETQYF. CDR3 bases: TGTGCCACCAGTGATTCCGTAGAGGGAGAGACCCAGTACTTC.

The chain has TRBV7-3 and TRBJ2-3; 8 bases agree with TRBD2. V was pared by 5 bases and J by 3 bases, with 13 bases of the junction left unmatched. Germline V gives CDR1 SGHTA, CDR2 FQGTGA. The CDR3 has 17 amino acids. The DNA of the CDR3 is TGTGCCAGCAGCCACATGGGCCCCGGGGGGGGGACAGATACGCAGTATTTT. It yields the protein CASSHMGPGGGTDTQYF.

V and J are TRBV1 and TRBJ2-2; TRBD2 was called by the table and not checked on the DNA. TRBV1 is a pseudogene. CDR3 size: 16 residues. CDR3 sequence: CTSSQRRGRDTGELFF. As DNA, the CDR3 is TGCACCAGCAGCCAACGCCGCGGGAGGGACACCGGGGAGCTGTTTTTT.

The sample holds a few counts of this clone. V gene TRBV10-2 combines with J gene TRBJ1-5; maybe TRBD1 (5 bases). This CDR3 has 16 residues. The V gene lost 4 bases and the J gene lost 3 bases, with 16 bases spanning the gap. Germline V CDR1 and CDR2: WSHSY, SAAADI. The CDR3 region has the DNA TGCGCCAGCAGTGGTTCCCGAGGGACTGACAATCAGCCCCAGCATTTT. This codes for CASSGSRGTDNQPQHF.

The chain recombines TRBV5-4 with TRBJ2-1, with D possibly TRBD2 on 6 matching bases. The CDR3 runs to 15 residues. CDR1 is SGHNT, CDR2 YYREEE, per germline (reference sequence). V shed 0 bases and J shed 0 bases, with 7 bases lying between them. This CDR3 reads CASSLDSGSYNEQFF. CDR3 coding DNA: TGTGCCAGCAGCTTGGATAGCGGCTCCTACAATGAGCAGTTCTTC. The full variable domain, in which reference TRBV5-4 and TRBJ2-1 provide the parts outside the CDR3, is ETGVTQSPTHLIKTRGQQVTLRCSSQSGHNTVSWYQQALGQGPQFIFQYYREEENGRGNFPPRFSGLQFPNYSSELNVNALELDDSALYLCASSLDSGSYNEQFFGPGTRLTVL.

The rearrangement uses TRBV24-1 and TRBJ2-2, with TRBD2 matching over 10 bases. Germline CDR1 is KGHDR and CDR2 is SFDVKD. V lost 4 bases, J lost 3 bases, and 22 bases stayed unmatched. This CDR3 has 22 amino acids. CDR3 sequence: CATSDLAGEGPISVLHTGELFF. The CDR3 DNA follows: TGTGCCACCAGTGACCTAGCGGGAGAAGGCCCCATTTCGGTACTGCACACCGGGGAGCTGTTTTTT.

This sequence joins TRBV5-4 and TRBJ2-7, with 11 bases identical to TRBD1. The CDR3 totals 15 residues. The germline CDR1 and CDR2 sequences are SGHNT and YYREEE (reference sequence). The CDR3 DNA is TGTGCGACCGCCCACGGGACAGGGGGCTCCTACGAGCAGTACTTC. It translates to CATAHGTGGSYEQYF.

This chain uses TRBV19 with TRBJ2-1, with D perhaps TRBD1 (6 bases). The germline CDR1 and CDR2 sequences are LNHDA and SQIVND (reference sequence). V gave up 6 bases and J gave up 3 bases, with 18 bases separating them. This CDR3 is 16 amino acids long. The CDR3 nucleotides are TGTGCCAGTAGATTTACAGGGTCCAGCGACTACAATGAGCAGTTCTTC. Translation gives CASRFTGSSDYNEQFF.

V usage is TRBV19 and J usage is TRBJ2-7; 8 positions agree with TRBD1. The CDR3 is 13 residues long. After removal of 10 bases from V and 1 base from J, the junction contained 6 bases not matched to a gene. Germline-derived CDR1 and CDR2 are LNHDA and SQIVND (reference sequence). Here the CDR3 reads CATLRTGSYEQYF. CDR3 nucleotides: TGTGCCACCCTTCGGACAGGGTCCTACGAGCAGTACTTC.

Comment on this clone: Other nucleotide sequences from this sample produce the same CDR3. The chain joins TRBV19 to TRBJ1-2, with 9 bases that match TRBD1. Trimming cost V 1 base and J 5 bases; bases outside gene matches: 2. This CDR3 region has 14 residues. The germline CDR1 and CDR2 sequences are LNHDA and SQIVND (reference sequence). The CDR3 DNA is TGTGCCAGTAGTATAGGAGGGACAGGGTATGGCTACACCTTC. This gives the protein CASSIGGTGYGYTF. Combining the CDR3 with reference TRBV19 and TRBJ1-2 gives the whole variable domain DGGITQSPKYLFRKEGQNVTLSCEQNLNHDAMYWYRQDPGQGLRLIYYSQIVNDFQKGDIAEGYSVSREKKESFPLTVTSAQKNPTAFYLCASSIGGTGYGYTFGSGTRLTVV.

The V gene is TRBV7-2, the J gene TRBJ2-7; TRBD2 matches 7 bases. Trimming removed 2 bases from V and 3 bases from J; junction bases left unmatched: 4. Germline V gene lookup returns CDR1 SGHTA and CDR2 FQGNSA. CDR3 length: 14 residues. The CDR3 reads CASSLKASGYEQYF. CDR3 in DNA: TGTGCCAGCAGCTTAAAGGCTAGCGGCTACGAGCAGTACTTC.

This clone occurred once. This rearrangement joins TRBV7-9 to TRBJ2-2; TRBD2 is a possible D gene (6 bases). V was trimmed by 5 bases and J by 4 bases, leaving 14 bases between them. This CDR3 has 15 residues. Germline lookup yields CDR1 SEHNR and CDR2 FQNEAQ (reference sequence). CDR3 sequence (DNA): TGTGCCAGCAGCGACACGGGACTCTCCACCGGGGAGCTGTTTTTT. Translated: CASSDTGLSTGELFF.

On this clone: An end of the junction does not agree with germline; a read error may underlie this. The CDR3 DNA is TGTGCCTGCAGCACCGGGACTAGCTACGGGACCCAGTACTTC. Translation gives CACSTGTSYGTQYF. The V call is TRBV28, the J call TRBJ2-5; TRBD2 aligns across 9 bases. This CDR3 is 14 amino acids long. The germline CDR1 and CDR2 sequences are MDHEN and SYDVKM.

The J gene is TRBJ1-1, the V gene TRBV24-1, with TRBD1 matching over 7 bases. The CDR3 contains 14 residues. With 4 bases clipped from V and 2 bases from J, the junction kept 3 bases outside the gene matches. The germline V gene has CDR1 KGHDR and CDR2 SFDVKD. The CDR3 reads CATSETGQNTEAFF. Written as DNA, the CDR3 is TGTGCCACCAGTGAGACAGGGCAAAACACTGAAGCTTTCTTT.

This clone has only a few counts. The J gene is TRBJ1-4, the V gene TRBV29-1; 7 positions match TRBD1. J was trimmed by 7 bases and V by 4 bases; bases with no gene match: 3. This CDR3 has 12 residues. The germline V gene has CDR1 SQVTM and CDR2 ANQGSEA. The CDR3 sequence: CSVGTGSEKLFF. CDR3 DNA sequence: TGCAGCGTTGGGACAGGCTCTGAAAAACTGTTTTTT.

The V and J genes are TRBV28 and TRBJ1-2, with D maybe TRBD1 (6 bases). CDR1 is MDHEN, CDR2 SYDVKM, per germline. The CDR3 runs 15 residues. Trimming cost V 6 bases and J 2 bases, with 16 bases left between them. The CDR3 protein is CASRPLDRPNYGYTF. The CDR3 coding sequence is TGTGCCAGCAGACCCCTCGACAGGCCAAACTATGGCTACACCTTC.

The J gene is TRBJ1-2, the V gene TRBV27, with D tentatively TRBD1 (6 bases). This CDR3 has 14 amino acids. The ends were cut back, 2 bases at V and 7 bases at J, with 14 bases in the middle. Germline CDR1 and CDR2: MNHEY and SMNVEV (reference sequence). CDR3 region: CASSLGGPWGGYTF. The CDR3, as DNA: TGTGCCAGCAGTTTAGGGGGCCCGTGGGGTGGCTACACCTTC.

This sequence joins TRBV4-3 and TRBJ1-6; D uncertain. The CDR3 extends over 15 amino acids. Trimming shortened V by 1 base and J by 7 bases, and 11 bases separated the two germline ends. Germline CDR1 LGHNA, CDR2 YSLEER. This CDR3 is CASSQVREGNSPLHF. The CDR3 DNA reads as TGCGCCAGCAGCCAAGTTAGGGAGGGAAATTCACCCCTCCACTTT.

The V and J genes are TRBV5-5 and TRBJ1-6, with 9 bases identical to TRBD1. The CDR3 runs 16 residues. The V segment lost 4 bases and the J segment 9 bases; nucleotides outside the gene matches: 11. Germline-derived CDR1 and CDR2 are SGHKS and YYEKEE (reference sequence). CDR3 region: CASSRLGGTGSSPLHF. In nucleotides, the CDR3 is TGTGCCAGCAGCCGCCTGGGCGGGACAGGGAGTTCACCCCTCCACTTT.

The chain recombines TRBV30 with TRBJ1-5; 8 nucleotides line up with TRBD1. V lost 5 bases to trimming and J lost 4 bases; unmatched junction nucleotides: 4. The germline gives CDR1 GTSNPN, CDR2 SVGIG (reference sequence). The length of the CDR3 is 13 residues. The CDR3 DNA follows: TGTGCCTGGGACAGGGGACCTAATCAGCCCCAGCATTTT. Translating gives CAWDRGPNQPQHF.

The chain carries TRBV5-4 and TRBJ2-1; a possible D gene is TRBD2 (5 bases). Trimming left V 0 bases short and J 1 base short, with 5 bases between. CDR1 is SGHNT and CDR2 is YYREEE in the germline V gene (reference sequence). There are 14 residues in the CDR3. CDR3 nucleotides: TGTGCCAGCAGCTTGGGACTATCCTACAATGAGCAGTTCTTC. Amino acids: CASSLGLSYNEQFF.